One and the same sample provided the 8 T cell receptor beta chains below, sequenced in a study of control samples from healthy donors and cancer patients. The assay was immunoSEQ multiplex PCR, and TCRdb's table has in-frame clones only and misses some. The sample consists of 130,000 or so clones, less than 95% of them appearing once. The sequencing sample was made of blood. The receptor set was obtained from a man younger than 30 in good health.

The table lists this clone with a count of one. The sample has other DNA sequences that encode this CDR3 too. The genes are TRBV7-9 and TRBJ1-3; D is ambiguous. The CDR3 loop spans 14 amino acids. Germline V gene sequence: CDR1 SEHNR, CDR2 FQNEAQ (reference sequence). With 0 bases removed from V and 4 bases from J, the gap between germline ends came to 7 bases. In DNA, the CDR3 is TGTGCCAGCAGCTTAGCGGGTTCCGGAAACACCATATATTTT. This codes for CASSLAGSGNTIYF.

The chain has TRBV21-1 and TRBJ1-1. TRBV21-1 is annotated as a pseudogene. The CDR3 runs to 12 residues. CDR3 in amino acids: CASSKGGCEAFF. CDR3 coding DNA: TGTGCCAGCAGCAAAGGGGGGTGTGAAGCTTTCTTT.

The V and J genes are TRBV2 and TRBJ2-5; 8 positions match TRBD2. CDR3 length: 14 residues. Looked up from germline, CDR1 is SNHLY and CDR2 is FYNNEI. J was trimmed by 1 base and V by 6 bases; bases with no gene match: 4. The CDR3 DNA is TGTGCCAGCAGGGATACTAGCGGCCAAGAGACCCAGTACTTC. Protein product: CASRDTSGQETQYF.

The V gene is TRBV5-6, the J gene TRBJ2-7, with D perhaps given as TRBD1 or TRBD2 (5 bases each). CDR1 SGHDT and CDR2 YYEEEE come from the germline V gene. Trimming stripped 0 bases from V and 6 bases from J, with 16 bases between. The CDR3 runs to 15 residues. The CDR3 loop reads CASSLVSDSRGEQYF. Written as DNA, the CDR3 is TGTGCCAGCAGCTTGGTTAGCGACAGTCGGGGCGAGCAGTACTTC. Variable domain in full (rest from reference TRBV5-6 and TRBJ2-7): DAGVTQSPTHLIKTRGQQVTLRCSPKSGHDTVSWYQQALGQGPQFIFQYYEEEERQRGNFPDRFSGHQFPNYSSELNVNALLLGDSALYLCASSLVSDSRGEQYFGPGTRLTVT.

The rearrangement links TRBV1 to TRBJ1-2; no DNA check was done on the table's D call, TRBD1. TRBV1 is listed as a pseudogene. There are 13 residues in the CDR3. CDR3 region: CTSNHTGGDGYTF. The CDR3 DNA sequence: TGCACCAGCAACCACACAGGGGGAGATGGCTACACCTTC.

This clone was seen a handful of times. Different DNA sequences within this sample yield the same CDR3. As DNA, the CDR3 is TGTGCCAGCTCACCGGCCGGGGTGGGCTACGAGCAGTACTTC. This sequence encodes CASSPAGVGYEQYF. This chain connects TRBV18 to TRBJ2-7; perhaps TRBD2 as D (5 bases). The CDR3 has 14 residues. The V gene lost 3 bases and the J gene lost 3 bases, with 12 bases spanning the gap. From germline, CDR1 is KGHSH and CDR2 LQKENI.

The V gene is TRBV30, the J gene TRBJ1-4; D is undetermined. Germline V gene data show CDR1 as GTSNPN and CDR2 as SVGIG (reference sequence). Trimming cost V 0 bases and J 8 bases, with 4 bases left between them. The CDR3 extends over 11 amino acids. Here the CDR3 reads CAWSVVEKLFF. The DNA of the CDR3 is TGTGCCTGGAGTGTCGTAGAAAAACTGTTTTTT.

The CDR3 bases are TGTGCCAGCAGTTTCCGTTTGGGGGGCGAGACAGATACGCAGTATTTT. Residues: CASSFRLGGETDTQYF. V is TRBV6-2 or TRBV6-3 and J is TRBJ2-3; D is possibly TRBD1 or TRBD2 (6 bases each). V lost 4 bases to trimming and J lost 3 bases, with 17 bases between them. The CDR3 covers 16 residues. The germline V gene has CDR1 MNHEY and CDR2 SVGEGT.